This T cell receptor (beta chain) is drawn from a study of T cells in Graves' hyperthyroidism and ophthalmopathy. Study-level findings and limits: Expanded thyroid clonotypes (above 0.001) were mostly also found in blood.

For Graves' hyperthyroidism to be stable, ophthalmopathy could not progress within 18 months. Patients showing uncontrolled infection, other autoimmune disease, pregnancy or lactation were ineligible. The sample holds many counts of this clonotype. Its antigen is still unknown. Germline lookup yields CDR1 KGHSH and CDR2 LQKENI. The V and J ends lost 4 bases and 2 bases respectively, with 11 bases between them. This CDR3 is built from 14 residues. Authors of the study amplified TCR beta CDR3 regions from RNA transcripts. Initially, a first-round RT-PCR of the TCR CDR3 employed the HTBI primer set. TCRdb independently ran MiXCR on the multiplex PCR reads; one entry per CDR3 protein. The sample has approximately 430,000 distinct CDR3 sequences; around 16% are singletons.

The chain links TRBV18 to TRBJ2-5, with D perhaps TRBD2 (6 bases). This TCR was sampled from a woman younger than 35 with Graves' hyperthyroidism. The sequenced material came from blood. In nucleotides, the CDR3 is TGTGCCAGCTCACGTACCGGGACTCAAGAGACCCAGTACTTC. It codes for CASSRTGTQETQYF.